Listed here are 26 T cell receptor beta chains from one sample, sequenced in a study of T cell changes during pregnancy in multiple sclerosis. Generated by immunoSEQ multiplex PCR, the TCRdb table keeps only in-frame clones and is missing some. This table holds some 90,000 clones, 92% found once. Sequenced here: peripheral blood, sampled in the first trimester of pregnancy. These receptors were taken from a female donor with multiple sclerosis, enrolled in a pregnancy study.

This clone has only one observation. The chain joins TRBV19 to TRBJ2-7; D is perhaps TRBD1 (6 bases). V was cut by 3 bases and J by 5 bases, with 8 bases left in between. The CDR3 is 12 amino acids. Per the germline V gene, CDR1 is LNHDA and CDR2 is SQIVND (reference sequence). Here the CDR3 reads CASSIGGHEQYF. CDR3 DNA: TGTGCCAGTAGTATTGGGGGCCACGAGCAGTACTTC.

The genes are TRBV5-1 and TRBJ1-2; 10 positions match TRBD1. This CDR3 has 14 amino acids. The trim removed 2 bases at V and 6 bases at J, leaving 4 bases unmatched. Germline CDR1 SGHRS, CDR2 YFSETQ. The CDR3 coding sequence is TGCGCCAGCAGCTTTTCGACAGGGGGCGATGGCTACACCTTC. Residues: CASSFSTGGDGYTF.

The chain has TRBV6-1 and TRBJ2-7, with D maybe TRBD2 (6 bases). Looked up from germline, CDR1 is MNHNS and CDR2 is SASEGT. The V gene lost 9 bases and the J gene lost 1 base, with 19 bases spanning the gap. The CDR3 runs 15 residues. This CDR3 is CASKEGDGSSYEQYF. For the CDR3, the DNA is TGTGCCAGTAAGGAGGGAGACGGGTCGTCCTACGAGCAGTACTTC.

In its sample, this clone was seen once. The rearrangement joins TRBV5-1 to TRBJ1-2; 11 nucleotides match TRBD1. The CDR3 has 16 amino acids. Trimming at V came to 2 bases and at J to 4 bases, leaving 7 bases not matched to a gene. Germline V gene lookup returns CDR1 SGHRS and CDR2 YFSETQ. CDR3 sequence reads: CASSFGVGQGGYGYTF. The CDR3 DNA is TGCGCCAGCAGCTTTGGTGTGGGACAGGGGGGCTATGGCTACACCTTC.

V gene TRBV27 combines with J gene TRBJ2-7; possible D gene TRBD1, 5 bases. CDR1 and CDR2 (germline): MNHEY, SMNVEV (reference sequence). Trimming removed 4 bases at V and 0 bases at J, with 10 bases between. The CDR3 runs 14 residues. CDR3: CASSSRDLSYEQYF. CDR3 nucleotides: TGTGCCAGCAGTTCCAGGGATCTCTCCTACGAGCAGTACTTC.

The rearrangement links TRBV25-1 to TRBJ2-7; 7 nucleotides match TRBD2. The CDR3 sequence is 14 residues long. The germline V gene has CDR1 MGHDK and CDR2 SYGVNS. After removal of 4 bases from V and 3 bases from J, the junction contained 6 bases not matched to a gene. The CDR3 is CASSASPGGYEQYF. CDR3 DNA sequence: TGTGCCAGCAGTGCAAGCCCGGGGGGCTACGAGCAGTACTTC.

The rearrangement joins TRBV2 to TRBJ2-5; 8 nucleotides line up with TRBD1. The CDR3 covers 14 residues. V shed 7 bases, J shed 9 bases, and the junction held 13 bases outside the gene matches. Germline V lookup: CDR1 SNHLY, CDR2 FYNNEI. The CDR3 protein is CASIMGQALEAQYF. DNA of the CDR3: TGTGCCAGCATTATGGGACAGGCTTTGGAGGCCCAGTACTTC.

This clone appeared a single time. The chain links TRBV29-1 to TRBJ2-3, with a weak D call TRBD2 (7 bases). In germline, CDR1 is SQVTM, CDR2 ANQGSEA. V dropped 6 bases and J dropped 9 bases, with 22 bases sitting between them. The CDR3 length is 14 residues. CDR3 loop: CSVGGGGSRDTQYF. The CDR3, as DNA: TGCAGCGTGGGGGGCGGCGGGAGCCGAGACACGCAGTATTTT.

V is TRBV28 and J is TRBJ2-5, with TRBD2 matching 7 bases. V was clipped by 7 bases and J by 7 bases; unmatched bases: 21. The length of the CDR3 is 17 residues. Germline values: CDR1 MDHEN, CDR2 SYDVKM. The CDR3 loop is CASTHQERALPGGTQYF. The CDR3 DNA reads TGTGCCAGCACCCACCAGGAGCGGGCCCTTCCGGGAGGGACCCAGTACTTC. Full variable domain (remainder filled in from reference TRBV28 and TRBJ2-5): DVKVTQSSRYLVKRTGEKVFLECVQDMDHENMFWYRQDPGLGLRLIYFSYDVKMKEKGDIPEGYSVSREKKERFSLILESASTNQTSMYLCASTHQERALPGGTQYFGPGTRLLVL.

V gene TRBV5-1 combines with J gene TRBJ2-2; TRBD1 matches at 8 bases. Germline V CDR1 and CDR2: SGHRS, YFSETQ. Losses at the gene ends were 1 base for V and 7 bases for J; bases not matched to a gene: 6. The CDR3 spans 15 residues. As DNA, the CDR3 is TGCGCCAGCAGCTTGAGACAGGGGAGAGGCGGGGAGCTGTTTTTT. Protein sequence: CASSLRQGRGGELFF.

The chain recombines TRBV4-2 with TRBJ2-1, with 8 nucleotides matching TRBD2. CDR1 LGHNA and CDR2 YNFKEQ come from the germline V gene. The CDR3 consists of 18 residues. Trimming removed 0 bases from V and 0 bases from J; junction bases left unmatched: 7. CDR3 amino acids: CASSQEKLAGSSYNEQFF. In DNA form, the CDR3 reads TGTGCCAGCAGCCAAGAAAAGTTAGCGGGAAGCTCCTACAATGAGCAGTTCTTC.

The chain recombines TRBV4-1 with TRBJ2-7, with 10 positions matching TRBD2. V lost 2 bases, J lost 5 bases, and 6 bases stayed unmatched. CDR1 is MGHRA, CDR2 YSYEKL, per germline. The CDR3 is made up of 15 amino acids. The CDR3 sequence is CASSQSGLAGDEQYF. The DNA of the CDR3 is TGCGCCAGCAGCCAAAGCGGTCTAGCGGGAGACGAGCAGTACTTC.

The chain has TRBV5-4 and TRBJ2-1, with D uncertain. The V gene's germline CDR1 is SGHNT and CDR2 YYREEE (reference sequence). The CDR3 covers 16 residues. Between the trimmed V and J ends, which lost 0 bases and 3 bases, there was a span of 13 bases. CDR3 loop: CASSLEPPGFYNEQFF. The CDR3 nucleotides are TGTGCCAGCAGCTTGGAGCCCCCAGGATTCTACAATGAGCAGTTCTTC. Based on the CDR3 plus reference TRBV5-4 and TRBJ2-1, the full variable domain is ETGVTQSPTHLIKTRGQQVTLRCSSQSGHNTVSWYQQALGQGPQFIFQYYREEENGRGNFPPRFSGLQFPNYSSELNVNALELDDSALYLCASSLEPPGFYNEQFFGPGTRLTVL.

The chain is built from TRBV5-5 and TRBJ1-1; no reliable D call. Trimming cost V 1 base and J 2 bases, with 3 bases left between them. The germline CDR1 and CDR2 sequences are SGHKS and YYEKEE (reference sequence). CDR3 size: 12 residues. CDR3 sequence (DNA): TGTGCCAGCAGCTTGAGCAACACTGAAGCTTTCTTT. It is translated as CASSLSNTEAFF.

The V gene is TRBV28, the J gene TRBJ1-5, with D perhaps TRBD1 (5 bases). V lost 0 bases and J lost 6, with 12 bases in between. This CDR3 has 15 residues. Looked up from germline, CDR1 is MDHEN and CDR2 is SYDVKM. CDR3 nucleotide sequence: TGTGCCAGCAGTTTATGGGGAGGGGATGGTCAGCCCCAGCATTTT. Its translation is CASSLWGGDGQPQHF.

A single count supports this clone. The rearrangement uses TRBV19 and TRBJ2-7, with TRBD2 matching over 9 bases. This CDR3 is 16 amino acids long. CDR1 is LNHDA and CDR2 is SQIVND in the germline V gene (reference sequence). Germline trimming cut 3 bases from V and 4 bases from J; bases unmatched to any gene: 10. For the CDR3, the DNA is TGTGCCAGTAGTATGACCCCGGCGGGAGGGGTTTACGAGCAGTACTTC. It is translated as CASSMTPAGGVYEQYF.

The chain links TRBV25-1 to TRBJ2-7; the D is unclear. CDR3 size: 15 residues. Germline CDR1 is MGHDK and CDR2 is SYGVNS. V lost 3 bases to trimming and J lost 2 bases, with 14 bases between them. Here the CDR3 reads CASSEGTASTYEQYF. The CDR3 coding sequence is TGTGCCAGCAGTGAGGGCACGGCTTCGACCTACGAGCAGTACTTC.

The chain is built from TRBV2 and TRBJ1-2; TRBD1 matches 10 bases. CDR3 length: 15 residues. Trimming at V came to 8 bases and at J to 6 bases, leaving 12 bases not matched to a gene. Germline lookup yields CDR1 SNHLY and CDR2 FYNNEI. CDR3 coding DNA: TGTGCCAGCCTCATCTCCGGGACAGGGGATGATGGCTACACCTTC. This sequence encodes CASLISGTGDDGYTF. The whole variable domain, filled in from reference TRBV2 and TRBJ1-2, reads EPEVTQTPSHQVTQMGQEVILRCVPISNHLYFYWYRQILGQKVEFLVSFYNNEISEKSEIFDDQFSVERPDGSNFTLKIRSTKLEDSAMYFCASLISGTGDDGYTFGSGTRLTVV.

V is TRBV9 and J is TRBJ2-3; D ambiguous. The V gene's germline CDR1 is SGDLS and CDR2 YYNGEE. V lost 2 bases to trimming and J lost 4 bases, with 11 bases between them. This CDR3 is 14 amino acids long. CDR3: CASSVARVSDTQYF. CDR3 sequence (DNA): TGTGCCAGCAGCGTGGCTCGTGTATCAGATACGCAGTATTTT.

The chain has TRBV5-1 and TRBJ2-2; TRBD1 aligns across 8 bases. This CDR3 comprises 20 residues. The germline V gene has CDR1 SGHRS and CDR2 YFSETQ. Trimming took 3 bases from V and 4 from J; bases not matched to a gene: 20. The CDR3 loop reads CASSSTRTGRSLPLTGELFF. CDR3 nucleotide sequence: TGCGCCAGCAGCTCGACTAGGACAGGGAGATCGCTACCACTCACCGGGGAGCTGTTTTTT.

This chain links TRBV6-8 with TRBJ2-1; 10 bases are shared with TRBD2. J was trimmed by 2 bases and V by 7 bases; bases with no gene match: 17. CDR3 length: 19 residues. Germline CDR1 is MNHGY and CDR2 is SAAAGT. CDR3 sequence reads: CASNLQRTSGDPAYNEQFF. The CDR3 bases are TGTGCCAGCAACTTACAGAGGACTAGCGGCGATCCCGCCTACAATGAGCAGTTCTTC.

The V call is TRBV27, the J call TRBJ1-1; D not certain. Germline V gene lookup returns CDR1 MNHEY and CDR2 SMNVEV (reference sequence). The CDR3 consists of 16 residues. The V end was cut by 4 bases, the J end by 1 base, with 16 bases between. The DNA for the CDR3 is TGTGCCAGCAGTTCTCCCCAAACCAGACAGAACACTGAAGCTTTCTTT. This encodes CASSSPQTRQNTEAFF.

The rearrangement uses TRBV29-1 and TRBJ1-1; TRBD1 might be the D (5 bases). This CDR3 is built from 12 residues. The germline CDR1 and CDR2 sequences are SQVTM and ANQGSEA. Trimming shortened V by 7 bases and J by 1 base, and 10 bases separated the two germline ends. The chain's CDR3 is CSGGGWNTEAFF. In DNA form, the CDR3 reads TGCAGCGGGGGGGGGTGGAACACTGAAGCTTTCTTT.

The chain employs TRBV30 and TRBJ1-1; 7 bases agree with TRBD1. J gave up 1 base and V 0 bases, and 14 bases lay outside the gene matches. Per germline, CDR1 GTSNPN and CDR2 SVGIG (reference sequence). The length of the CDR3 is 18 residues. CDR3 sequence reads: CAWSVLFRRGRRNTEAFF. DNA for the CDR3: TGTGCCTGGAGTGTACTTTTCCGGAGGGGGCGACGGAACACTGAAGCTTTCTTT.

The chain combines TRBV11-3 with TRBJ1-1; maybe TRBD1 (5 bases). Germline assignment: CDR1 SGHNT and CDR2 YENEEA. Trimming stripped 1 base from V and 0 bases from J, with 12 bases between. The CDR3 has 16 amino acids. CDR3 sequence reads: CASSLVVAQVNTEAFF. CDR3 nucleotide sequence: TGTGCCAGCAGCTTAGTCGTCGCACAGGTGAACACTGAAGCTTTCTTT.

The gene calls are TRBV6-1 and TRBJ2-4, with TRBD2 matching over 8 bases. Trimming removed 7 bases from V and 7 bases from J; junction bases left unmatched: 9. CDR1 and CDR2 (germline): MNHNS, SASEGT. The length of the CDR3 is 14 residues. The CDR3 sequence: CASNPGTRDNIQYF. Written as DNA, the CDR3 is TGTGCCAGCAATCCCGGGACTAGGGATAACATTCAGTACTTC.